This T cell receptor beta chain was profiled in a study of shared clonotypes between healthy human individuals. Study-level background: CD4 naive and memory got three plates each, CD8 naive two, CD8 memory one. Broader study findings: What naive subsets generally showed was a larger estimated richness than memory subsets showed. Clonotypes shared by all four donors outscored non-shared clonotypes in generation probability.

For each subset, genomic DNA was distributed in equal portions over several immunoSEQ plates. Measured with immunoSEQ multiplex PCR; TCRdb has only the in-frame clones, and not every one. This sample yields over a million clones, of which 78% are seen a single time; roughly 0.55% belongs to the top ten. Germline V CDR1 and CDR2: LNHDA, SQIVND (reference sequence). Trimming pared 5 bases from V and 2 bases from J, leaving 19 bases between. The CDR3 spans 17 residues. A single count supports this clone. Its antigen is undetermined. The sequence came from a man between 18 and 29 years old in good health. Some clones in this sample may be carry-over from other donors' samples. The rearrangement uses TRBV19 and TRBJ2-1; a possible D gene is TRBD2 (6 bases). Specimen: memory CD4+ T cells from PBMCs. Sample subset: CD45RA-negative fraction. The CDR3, as DNA: TGTGCCAGTAGTCTGTTTTTCTCGGGAGTTCCCTACAATGAGCAGTTCTTC. It yields the protein CASSLFFSGVPYNEQFF.